These 30 T cell receptor beta chains share one sample of origin, sequenced in a study of identical twins. TCRdb re-called the 5' RACE reads with MiXCR, one entry per CDR3 protein. This sample carries about 300,000 distinct CDR3 sequences, about 12% of them seen once, and the ten largest clones take approximately 7.6%. Separately, the same data were catalogued under a study of yellow fever vaccine responses in identical twins.

Input material: CD8+ T cells sorted from blood. The receptors here all came from a woman younger than 30 in good health.

CDR3 coding DNA: TGTGCCAGCAGCCGGGACAGGGGGACAGATACGCAGTATTTT. It codes for CASSRDRGTDTQYF. This chain links TRBV28 with TRBJ2-3, with TRBD1 matching 11 bases. In germline, CDR1 is MDHEN, CDR2 SYDVKM. The length of the CDR3 is 14 residues. Losses at the gene ends were 6 bases for V and 3 bases for J; bases not matched to a gene: 2.

Many counts were recorded for this clonotype. J is TRBJ1-1 and V is TRBV7-8, with a weak D call TRBD1 (6 bases). The CDR3 totals 15 residues. In germline, CDR1 is SGHVS, CDR2 FQNEAQ. V shed 1 base and J shed 3 bases, with 12 bases lying between them. The CDR3 DNA reads TGTGCCAGCAGCTTAGTTCCGGGGGGCGACACTGAAGCTTTCTTT. It is translated as CASSLVPGGDTEAFF.

This rearrangement joins TRBV20-1 to TRBJ2-5, with 10 bases lining up with TRBD2. Losses at the gene ends were 6 bases for V and 4 bases for J; bases not matched to a gene: 17. Per the germline V gene, CDR1 is DFQATT and CDR2 is SNEGSKA (reference sequence). This CDR3 has 17 amino acids. CDR3 nucleotide sequence: TGCAGTGCACCTTCTGCACTAGCGGGGTACGACGGAGAGACCCAGTACTTC. Protein sequence: CSAPSALAGYDGETQYF.

This clonotype was counted only a few times. The chain employs TRBV9 and TRBJ1-2; D unclear. This CDR3 spans 12 amino acids. V was shortened by 0 bases and J by 6 bases, with 6 bases between the two germline ends. The germline CDR1 and CDR2 sequences are SGDLS and YYNGEE. The CDR3 loop reads CASSVGSDGYTF. The CDR3, as DNA: TGTGCCAGCAGCGTAGGTTCGGATGGCTACACCTTC.

The rearrangement uses TRBV7-9 and TRBJ2-3; no clear D. The CDR3 spans 15 residues. Deletions cut 0 bases from V and 2 bases from J, with 9 bases between. Germline CDR1 reads SEHNR; CDR2 reads FQNEAQ (reference sequence). CDR3 residues: CASSLALEPTDTQYF. The CDR3 DNA reads TGTGCCAGCAGCTTAGCGCTGGAGCCCACAGATACGCAGTATTTT.

This clonotype was counted a few times. The chain combines TRBV5-1 with TRBJ2-5, with 12 bases lining up with TRBD1. The germline V gene encodes CDR1 SGHRS and CDR2 YFSETQ. The CDR3 consists of 17 residues. J lost 5 bases, V lost 4 bases, and 12 bases had no gene match. For the CDR3, the DNA is TGCGCCAGCAGCCAAACCGGGACAGGGGGCTTCAGTGAGACCCAGTACTTC. It yields the protein CASSQTGTGGFSETQYF.

The table lists this clonotype with many counts. The rearrangement links TRBV11-2 to TRBJ2-1; 7 bases align to TRBD2. CDR1 is SGHAT, CDR2 FQNNGV, per germline. This CDR3 contains 16 residues. J was trimmed by 1 base and V by 1 base; bases with no gene match: 4. Written as DNA, the CDR3 is TGTGCCAGCAGCTTAGGGGCGGGAGCGTCCTACAATGAGCAGTTCTTC. This codes for CASSLGAGASYNEQFF.

Ten or more counts support this clonotype. This rearrangement joins TRBV5-1 to TRBJ2-3; D ambiguous. Between the trimmed V and J ends, which lost 5 bases and 0 bases, there was a span of 7 bases. This CDR3 contains 13 residues. Germline V gives CDR1 SGHRS, CDR2 YFSETQ. The CDR3 loop is CASRPDSTDTQYF. CDR3 nucleotide sequence: TGCGCCAGCAGACCTGATAGCACAGATACGCAGTATTTT.

This chain uses TRBV6-1 with TRBJ2-1, with D perhaps TRBD2 (5 bases). CDR1 is MNHNS and CDR2 is SASEGT in the germline V gene. CDR3 size: 15 residues. Trimming stripped 1 base from V and 8 bases from J, with 15 bases between. The CDR3 nucleotides are TGTGCCAGCAGTGAAGGGGCCGGGGAGTGGGATGAGCAGTTCTTC. As protein: CASSEGAGEWDEQFF.

This clonotype was recorded a few times. The chain carries TRBV9 and TRBJ2-7; a possible D gene is TRBD1 (6 bases). V gave up 0 bases and J gave up 6 bases, with 13 bases separating them. This CDR3 contains 14 residues. Germline V lookup: CDR1 SGDLS, CDR2 YYNGEE. In DNA form, the CDR3 reads TGTGCCAGCAGCGTAGAGGGGGACGTCGGCGAGCAGTACTTC. Amino acids: CASSVEGDVGEQYF.

This clonotype showed up just a few times. The J gene is TRBJ2-3, the V gene TRBV28; D unresolved. V lost 3 bases and J lost 6, with 7 bases in between. Germline V gene data show CDR1 as MDHEN and CDR2 as SYDVKM. The CDR3 spans 12 residues. CDR3 region: CASSFPPDTQYF. In nucleotides, the CDR3 is TGTGCCAGCAGTTTCCCGCCCGATACGCAGTATTTT. The whole variable domain, remainder taken from reference TRBV28 and TRBJ2-3, is DVKVTQSSRYLVKRTGEKVFLECVQDMDHENMFWYRQDPGLGLRLIYFSYDVKMKEKGDIPEGYSVSREKKERFSLILESASTNQTSMYLCASSFPPDTQYFGPGTRLTVL.

This clonotype was counted at least ten times. The rearrangement joins TRBV12-3 or TRBV12-4 to TRBJ2-1; 8 nucleotides line up with TRBD1. The CDR3 has 14 residues. With V trimmed by 7 bases and J by 7 bases, 9 bases remained unmatched. CDR3 in DNA: TGTGCCAGCACCCTGACAGGGGATAGGAATGAGCAGTTCTTC. Protein product: CASTLTGDRNEQFF.

This clonotype was seen many times. The chain couples TRBV6-1 to TRBJ2-1; 8 nucleotides line up with TRBD2. CDR1 is MNHNS and CDR2 is SASEGT in the germline V gene. This CDR3 comprises 15 residues. V lost 5 bases, J lost 3 bases, and 6 bases stayed unmatched. The CDR3 region has the DNA TGTGCCAGCAGTAAAGGAGCGGGGGACTACAATGAGCAGTTCTTC. Its protein is CASSKGAGDYNEQFF.

This clonotype was counted between two and nine times. V is TRBV28 and J is TRBJ2-7; a weak D match, TRBD1 (5 bases). The V gene's germline CDR1 is MDHEN and CDR2 SYDVKM. The CDR3 runs 14 residues. Deletions cut 2 bases from V and 4 bases from J, with 12 bases between. CDR3 coding DNA: TGTGCCAGCAGTTTACAATCAGGGTCTTACGAGCAGTACTTC. Its translation is CASSLQSGSYEQYF.

V usage is TRBV3-1 and J usage is TRBJ2-3; 10 bases map to TRBD2. CDR1 and CDR2 from the germline V gene are LGHDT and YNNKEL (reference sequence). V was clipped by 6 bases and J by 0 bases; unmatched bases: 6. The CDR3 has 16 amino acids. The CDR3 spells CASSYLAGESTDTQYF. CDR3 DNA sequence: TGTGCCAGCAGTTACCTAGCGGGAGAGAGCACAGATACGCAGTATTTT.

The rearrangement joins TRBV15 to TRBJ2-1; possibly TRBD1 for D (5 bases). Germline loops: CDR1 LNHNV, CDR2 YYDKDF (reference sequence). The CDR3 has 15 amino acids. With 0 bases removed from V and 6 bases from J, the gap between germline ends came to 12 bases. In DNA form, the CDR3 reads TGTGCCACCAGCAGAGACCCAGGGTTGGGCAATGAGCAGTTCTTC. It yields the protein CATSRDPGLGNEQFF.

The chain is built from TRBV29-1 and TRBJ2-3, with 7 bases identical to TRBD1. This CDR3 contains 14 residues. V dropped 5 bases and J dropped 6; count of bases not matched to a gene: 11. Germline CDR1 reads SQVTM; CDR2 reads ANQGSEA. The chain's CDR3 is CSVRWDRPLDTQYF. CDR3 nucleotide sequence: TGCAGCGTTCGTTGGGACAGACCCTTGGATACGCAGTATTTT.

The sample holds one count of this clonotype. In DNA form, the CDR3 reads TGTGCCAGCAGCCCACCTGAGGGGGCGAACACTGAAGCTTTCTTT. Translated: CASSPPEGANTEAFF. V and J are TRBV7-9 and TRBJ1-1; 7 bases fit TRBD1. The CDR3 is 15 residues long. V lost 5 bases, J lost 1 base, and 7 bases stayed unmatched. In germline, CDR1 is SEHNR, CDR2 FQNEAQ (reference sequence).

V and J are TRBV3-1 and TRBJ2-1; TRBD1 or TRBD2 may be the D gene (5 bases each). Trimming took off 0 bases at V and 6 bases at J, with 18 bases between the two ends. The CDR3 sequence is 17 residues long. CDR1 and CDR2 (germline): LGHDT, YNNKEL (reference sequence). The CDR3 sequence: CASSQEGVYWESNEQFF. The CDR3 DNA reads as TGTGCCAGCAGCCAAGAGGGGGTATACTGGGAATCCAATGAGCAGTTCTTC.

This chain links TRBV7-9 with TRBJ1-4; 7 nucleotides line up with TRBD1. The J segment lost 5 bases and the V segment lost 6 bases, leaving 6 bases of the junction unmatched. Looked up from germline, CDR1 is SEHNR and CDR2 is FQNEAQ (reference sequence). CDR3 length: 14 amino acids. CDR3 bases: TGTGCCAGCAGACCTGACAGGGAGAATGAAAAACTGTTTTTT. It specifies CASRPDRENEKLFF.

The genes are TRBV12-3 or TRBV12-4 and TRBJ1-2, with TRBD1 identical over 7 bases. Germline trimming cut 4 bases from V and 3 bases from J; bases unmatched to any gene: 5. The CDR3 runs 14 residues. For the CDR3, the DNA is TGTGCCAGCAGTTCAGGGGGTGGGGACTATGGCTACACCTTC. Translation: CASSSGGGDYGYTF.

This clonotype was observed a few times. CDR3 in DNA: TGCAGTGCTAGAGGTTATAGCGGGAGGGCGCACACCGGGGAGCTGTTTTTT. As protein: CSARGYSGRAHTGELFF. The chain carries TRBV20-1 and TRBJ2-2, with 11 nucleotides matching TRBD2. From germline, CDR1 is DFQATT and CDR2 SNEGSKA (reference sequence). Trimming cost V 1 base and J 3 bases; bases outside gene matches: 7. The CDR3 covers 17 residues.

The chain uses TRBV6-5 and TRBJ2-1; 8 bases are a match to TRBD1. This CDR3 is 17 amino acids long. Germline CDR1 MNHEY, CDR2 SVGAGI. V lost 0 bases and J lost 6; bases outside the gene matches: 10. DNA for the CDR3: TGTGCCAGCAGTTACTCACCAGGGGGCCTTAGTCCCAATGAGCAGTTCTTC. Encoded protein: CASSYSPGGLSPNEQFF.

This clonotype has only a few counts. This chain uses TRBV7-8 with TRBJ2-5; a weak D match, TRBD2 (7 bases). This CDR3 has 16 amino acids. Germline lookup yields CDR1 SGHVS and CDR2 FQNEAQ. The germline V and J ends were trimmed by 1 base and 2 bases, with 14 bases remaining between them. CDR3 sequence reads: CASSLEGEGRQETQYF. CDR3 DNA sequence: TGTGCCAGCAGCTTAGAGGGGGAGGGCCGACAAGAGACCCAGTACTTC.

The chain combines TRBV7-2 with TRBJ2-7; weak D call: TRBD2 (6 bases). Trimming left V 4 bases short and J 3 bases short, with 10 bases between. CDR1 is SGHTA, CDR2 FQGNSA, per germline. CDR3 size: 13 residues. CDR3 loop: CASSSGRGYEQYV. DNA of the CDR3: TGTGCCAGCAGCTCCGGGCGGGGCTACGAGCAGTACGTC.

This clonotype was observed many times. DNA of the CDR3: TGTGCCAGCAGCGGAAGACAGGGGACTACCACTGAAGCTTTCTTT. This encodes CASSGRQGTTTEAFF. The chain uses TRBV9 and TRBJ1-1; 8 bases are shared with TRBD1. From germline, CDR1 is SGDLS and CDR2 YYNGEE. The CDR3 loop spans 15 amino acids. Trimming took 3 bases from V and 4 from J; bases not matched to a gene: 8.

In its sample, this clonotype was seen a few times. V usage is TRBV29-1 and J usage is TRBJ2-1; 9 nucleotides align to TRBD1. CDR1 SQVTM and CDR2 ANQGSEA come from the germline V gene. J was trimmed by 3 bases and V by 1 base; bases with no gene match: 7. The CDR3 has 16 residues. CDR3 in DNA: TGCAGCGTTGAAGGCGAGCGGGACAGGGTCTACAATGAGCAGTTCTTC. It is translated as CSVEGERDRVYNEQFF.

V and J are TRBV28 and TRBJ2-3; 7 positions match TRBD2. This CDR3 comprises 14 residues. The J segment lost 0 bases and the V segment lost 4 bases, leaving 1 base of the junction unmatched. Germline V CDR1 and CDR2: MDHEN, SYDVKM. The CDR3, as DNA: TGTGCCAGCAGTTGGACTAGTAGCACAGATACGCAGTATTTT. It is translated as CASSWTSSTDTQYF.

The sample holds a few counts of this clonotype. The chain joins TRBV9 to TRBJ2-2, with D possibly called TRBD1 or TRBD2 (7 bases each). CDR1 and CDR2 from the germline V gene are SGDLS and YYNGEE. The CDR3 runs to 15 residues. V lost 3 bases, J lost 7 bases, and 16 bases lay in between. The CDR3 DNA follows: TGTGCCAGCAGCGAAGCAGGGGGGGGTTACGGGGAGCTGTTTTTT. The encoded protein is CASSEAGGGYGELFF. The full variable domain, its missing parts supplied by reference TRBV9 and TRBJ2-2, is DSGVTQTPKHLITATGQRVTLRCSPRSGDLSVYWYQQSLDQGLQFLIQYYNGEERAKGNILERFSAQQFPDLHSELNLSSLELGDSALYFCASSEAGGGYGELFFGEGSRLTVL.

A word on this clonotype: Lacking the conserved final phenylalanine or tryptophan, this CDR3 likely reflects a read error. The rearrangement uses TRBV27 and TRBJ2-1; D is ambiguous. The CDR3 is 15 residues long. Germline CDR1 is MNHEY and CDR2 is SMNVEV (reference sequence). The V end lost 3 bases, the J end lost 0 bases, and 9 bases lay between the germline ends. CDR3 loop: CASSFTASSYNEQFS. The CDR3 DNA sequence: TGTGCCAGCAGTTTTACGGCAAGCTCCTACAATGAGCAGTTCTCC.